What follows describes a single TCR beta chain. Its antigen remains unknown. TCRdb passed the RT-PCR reads through MiXCR, listing each CDR3 protein once. This table holds around 190,000 distinct CDR3 sequences, around 9% found once. Trimming left V 3 bases short and J 2 bases short, with 8 bases between. This CDR3 contains 13 residues. CDR1 is SNHLY, CDR2 FYNNEI, per germline. The data are from a study of response to subunit inactivated influenza vaccine. General study points: Each seasonal flu vaccination may recruit only limited new T cells, authors suggested.

The receptor comes from a man aged 45 to 65 who received an inactivated influenza vaccine. The chain combines TRBV2 with TRBJ2-7, with D hard to call. The specimen was non-naive T cells sorted from PBMCs, collected on the day of vaccination. Here the CDR3 DNA reads TGTGCCAGCAGTGATGGGTTAACCTACGAGCAGTACTTC. Amino acids: CASSDGLTYEQYF.